A single T cell receptor (beta chain) is shown here with its context. The data are from a study of OX40 agonist ivuxolimab in advanced cancers. Sequencing used immunoSEQ multiplex PCR; TCRdb keeps in-frame clones, though not all of them. This repertoire shows 65,000 to 95,000 clones, around 82% found once; its top ten account for around 3.8%. The CDR3 spans 16 residues. The ends were cut back, 4 bases at V and 0 bases at J, with 13 bases in the middle. Germline lookup yields CDR1 SGHTA and CDR2 FQGNSA. The TCR was taken from an adult with an advanced solid tumor such as melanoma, head and neck, liver or kidney cancer. The sequencing here drew on CD4+ or CD8+ T cells sorted from blood, taken in a trial of the OX40 agonist ivuxolimab. This sequence joins TRBV7-2 and TRBJ2-1; no clear D gene. The CDR3: CASSSRTESSYNEQFF. In nucleotides, the CDR3 is TGTGCCAGCAGCTCTCGGACGGAGAGCTCCTACAATGAGCAGTTCTTC.